Sequencing of this TCR beta chain was carried out in a study of T cell responses to AZD1222 COVID-19 vaccine. Study-level points and caveats: As reported, nearly half of all spike-specific TCRs target variant regions that are unmutated. Clonal diversity was possibly underestimated, and white British individuals and females predominated among donors.

Germline CDR1 reads SGDLS; CDR2 reads YYNGEE. CDR3 length: 15 residues. Trimming shortened V by 0 bases and J by 4 bases, and 13 bases separated the two germline ends. TCRdb keeps only in-frame clones here, not all; method: immunoSEQ multiplex PCR. Altogether roughly 45,000 clones are present, roughly 83% being singletons, with the ten largest covering more than 15%. Second-dose groups at about 4 or about 12 weeks were pooled. Of note for this clone: Its antigen is still unknown.

The receptor comes from an adult who received the AZD1222 COVID-19 vaccine. The chain has TRBV9 and TRBJ1-1; no reliable D call. This sample comprised peripheral blood, obtained 28 days after the second AZD1222 dose. The CDR3 here is CASSVGFVGFTEAFF. In DNA, the CDR3 is TGTGCCAGCAGCGTAGGGTTTGTGGGGTTCACTGAAGCTTTCTTT.